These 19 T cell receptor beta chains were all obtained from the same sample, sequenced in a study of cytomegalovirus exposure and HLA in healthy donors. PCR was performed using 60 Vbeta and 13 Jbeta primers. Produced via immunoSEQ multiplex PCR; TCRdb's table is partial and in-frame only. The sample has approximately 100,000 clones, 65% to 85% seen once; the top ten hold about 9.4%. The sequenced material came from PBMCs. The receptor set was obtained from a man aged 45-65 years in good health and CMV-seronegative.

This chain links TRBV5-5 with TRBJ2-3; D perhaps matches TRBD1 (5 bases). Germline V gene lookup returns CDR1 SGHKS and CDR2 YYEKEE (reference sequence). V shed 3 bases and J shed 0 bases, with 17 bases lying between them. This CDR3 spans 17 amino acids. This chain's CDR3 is CASSWGPHRSSTDTQYF. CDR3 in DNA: TGTGCCAGCAGCTGGGGTCCTCACAGGTCTAGCACAGATACGCAGTATTTT.

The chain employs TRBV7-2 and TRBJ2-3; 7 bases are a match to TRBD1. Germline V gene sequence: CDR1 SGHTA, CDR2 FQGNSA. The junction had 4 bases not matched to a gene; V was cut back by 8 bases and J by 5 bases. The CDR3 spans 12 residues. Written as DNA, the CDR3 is TGTGCCAGCGACAACAGGGGAGATACGCAGTATTTT. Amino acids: CASDNRGDTQYF.

CDR3 bases: TGTGCCGCTACAGGGATGGGTTCGGGCGGAATTGAAGCTTTCTTT. This translates into CAATGMGSGGIEAFF. The chain combines TRBV30 with TRBJ1-1, with D perhaps TRBD1 (6 bases). CDR3 length: 15 residues. CDR1 and CDR2 (germline): GTSNPN, SVGIG (reference sequence). The V end was cut by 8 bases, the J end by 7 bases, with 26 bases between.

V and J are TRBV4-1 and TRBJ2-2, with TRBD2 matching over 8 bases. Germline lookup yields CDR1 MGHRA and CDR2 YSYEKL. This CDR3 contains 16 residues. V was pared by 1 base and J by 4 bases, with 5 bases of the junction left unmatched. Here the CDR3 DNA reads TGCGCCAGCAGCCAAGGAGCGGGGGTCGCCACCGGGGAGCTGTTTTTT. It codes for CASSQGAGVATGELFF.

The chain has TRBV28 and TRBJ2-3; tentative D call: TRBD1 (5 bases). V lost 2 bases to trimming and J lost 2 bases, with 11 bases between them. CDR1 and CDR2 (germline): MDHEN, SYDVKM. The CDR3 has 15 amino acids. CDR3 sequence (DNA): TGTGCCAGCAGTTTACGGGCAGGGTACACAGATACGCAGTATTTT. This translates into CASSLRAGYTDTQYF.

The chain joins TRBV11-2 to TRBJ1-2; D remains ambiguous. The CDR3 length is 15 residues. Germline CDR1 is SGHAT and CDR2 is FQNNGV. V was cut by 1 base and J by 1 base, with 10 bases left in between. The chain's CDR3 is CASSLGFSYNYGYTF. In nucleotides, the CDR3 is TGTGCCAGCAGCTTAGGATTCAGTTATAACTATGGCTACACCTTC.

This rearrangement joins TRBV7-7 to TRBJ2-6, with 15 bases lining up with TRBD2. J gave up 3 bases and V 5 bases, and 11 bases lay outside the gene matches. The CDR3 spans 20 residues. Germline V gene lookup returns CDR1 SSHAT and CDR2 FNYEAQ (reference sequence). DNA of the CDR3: TGTGCCAGCAGCAACGAAGTACTGGGACTAGCGGGAGGTGGGGCCAACGTCCTGACTTTC. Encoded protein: CASSNEVLGLAGGGANVLTF.

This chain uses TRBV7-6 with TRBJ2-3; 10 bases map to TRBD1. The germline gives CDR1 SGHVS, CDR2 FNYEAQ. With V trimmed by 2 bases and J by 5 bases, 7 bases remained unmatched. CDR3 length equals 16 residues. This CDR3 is CASSLRQGARVDTQYF. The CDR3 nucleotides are TGTGCCAGCAGCTTAAGACAGGGGGCGCGGGTAGATACGCAGTATTTT.

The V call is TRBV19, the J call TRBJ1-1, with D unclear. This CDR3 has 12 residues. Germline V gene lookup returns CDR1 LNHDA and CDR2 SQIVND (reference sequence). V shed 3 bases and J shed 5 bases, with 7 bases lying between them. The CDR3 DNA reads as TGTGCCAGTAGTATCGACGGGACTGAAGCTTTCTTT. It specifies CASSIDGTEAFF.

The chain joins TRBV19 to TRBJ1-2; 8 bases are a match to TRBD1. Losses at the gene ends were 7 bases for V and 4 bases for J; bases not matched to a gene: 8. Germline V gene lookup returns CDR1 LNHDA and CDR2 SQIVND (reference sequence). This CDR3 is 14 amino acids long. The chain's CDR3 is CASTTTGGSYGYTF. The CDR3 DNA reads TGTGCCAGTACCACAACAGGGGGAAGCTATGGCTACACCTTC.

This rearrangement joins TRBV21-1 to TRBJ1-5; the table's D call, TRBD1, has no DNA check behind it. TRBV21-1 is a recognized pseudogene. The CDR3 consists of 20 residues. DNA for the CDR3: TGTGCCAGCAGCAGACCGGGACAGCCGTCAGTTCCCTATAGCAATCAGCCCCAGCATTTT. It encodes CASSRPGQPSVPYSNQPQHF.

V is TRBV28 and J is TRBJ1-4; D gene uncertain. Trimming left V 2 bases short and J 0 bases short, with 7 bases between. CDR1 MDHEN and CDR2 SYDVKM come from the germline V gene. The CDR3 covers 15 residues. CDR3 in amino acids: CASSLGGTTNEKLFF. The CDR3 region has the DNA TGTGCCAGCAGTTTAGGAGGGACAACTAATGAAAAACTGTTTTTT.

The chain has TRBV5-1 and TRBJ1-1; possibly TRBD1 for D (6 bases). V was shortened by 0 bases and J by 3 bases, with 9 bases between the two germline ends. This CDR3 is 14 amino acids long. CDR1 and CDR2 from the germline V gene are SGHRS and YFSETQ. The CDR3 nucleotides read TGCGCCAGCAGCTTGGAGGGGGGGGACACTGAAGCTTTCTTT. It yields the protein CASSLEGGDTEAFF.

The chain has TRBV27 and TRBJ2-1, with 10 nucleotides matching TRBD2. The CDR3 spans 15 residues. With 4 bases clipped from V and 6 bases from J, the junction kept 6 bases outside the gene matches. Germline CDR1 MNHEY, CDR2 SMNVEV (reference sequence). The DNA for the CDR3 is TGTGCCAGCAGTTATAGCGGGGGGCCGTCCAATGAGCAGTTCTTC. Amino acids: CASSYSGGPSNEQFF.

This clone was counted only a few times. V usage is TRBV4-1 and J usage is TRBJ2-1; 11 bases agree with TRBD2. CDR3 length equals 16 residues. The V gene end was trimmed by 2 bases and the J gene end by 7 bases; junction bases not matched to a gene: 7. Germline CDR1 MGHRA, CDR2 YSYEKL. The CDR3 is CASSQFSGGAENEQFF. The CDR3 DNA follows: TGCGCCAGCAGCCAATTTAGCGGGGGGGCCGAGAATGAGCAGTTCTTC.

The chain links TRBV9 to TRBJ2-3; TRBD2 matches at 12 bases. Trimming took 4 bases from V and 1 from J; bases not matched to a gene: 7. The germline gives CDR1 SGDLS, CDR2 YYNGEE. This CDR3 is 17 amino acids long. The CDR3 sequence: CASSSRLAGVGTDTQYF. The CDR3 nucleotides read TGTGCCAGCAGCTCACGACTAGCGGGAGTAGGCACAGATACGCAGTATTTT.

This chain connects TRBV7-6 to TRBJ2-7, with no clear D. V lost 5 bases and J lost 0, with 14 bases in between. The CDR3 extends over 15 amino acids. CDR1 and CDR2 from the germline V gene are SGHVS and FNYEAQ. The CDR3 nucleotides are TGTGCCAGCAGCCCGGGTGGCGGCTTCTCCTACGAGCAGTACTTC. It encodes CASSPGGGFSYEQYF.

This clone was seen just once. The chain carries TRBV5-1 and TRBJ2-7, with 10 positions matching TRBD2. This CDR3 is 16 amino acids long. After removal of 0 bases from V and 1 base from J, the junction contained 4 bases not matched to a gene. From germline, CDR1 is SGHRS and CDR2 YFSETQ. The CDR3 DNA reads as TGCGCCAGCAGCTTGGGTCTAGCGGGGGTTTCCTACGAGCAGTACTTC. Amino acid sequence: CASSLGLAGVSYEQYF.

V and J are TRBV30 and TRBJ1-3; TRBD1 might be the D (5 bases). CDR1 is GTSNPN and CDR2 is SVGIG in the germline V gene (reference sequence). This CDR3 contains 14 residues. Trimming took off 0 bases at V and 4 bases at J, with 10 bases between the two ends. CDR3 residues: CAWSVPQGGNTIYF. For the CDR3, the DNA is TGTGCCTGGAGTGTACCGCAGGGAGGAAACACCATATATTTT.